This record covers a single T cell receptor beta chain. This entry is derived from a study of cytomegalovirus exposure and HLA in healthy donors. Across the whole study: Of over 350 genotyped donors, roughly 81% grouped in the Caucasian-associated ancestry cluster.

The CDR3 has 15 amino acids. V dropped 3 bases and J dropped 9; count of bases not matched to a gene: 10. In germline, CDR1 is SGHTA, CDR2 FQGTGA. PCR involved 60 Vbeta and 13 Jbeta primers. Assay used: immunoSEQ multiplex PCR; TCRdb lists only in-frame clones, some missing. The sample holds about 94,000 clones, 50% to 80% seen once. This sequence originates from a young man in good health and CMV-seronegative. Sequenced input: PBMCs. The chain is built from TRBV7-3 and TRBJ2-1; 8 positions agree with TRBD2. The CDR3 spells CASSFNGRGRGEQFF. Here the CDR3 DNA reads TGTGCCAGCAGCTTTAACGGGAGGGGTCGAGGTGAGCAGTTCTTC. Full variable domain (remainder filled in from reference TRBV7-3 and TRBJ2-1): GAGVSQTPSNKVTEKGKYVELRCDPISGHTALYWYRQSLGQGPEFLIYFQGTGAADDSGLPNDRFFAVRPEGSVSTLKIQRTERGDSAVYLCASSFNGRGRGEQFFGPGTRLTVL.